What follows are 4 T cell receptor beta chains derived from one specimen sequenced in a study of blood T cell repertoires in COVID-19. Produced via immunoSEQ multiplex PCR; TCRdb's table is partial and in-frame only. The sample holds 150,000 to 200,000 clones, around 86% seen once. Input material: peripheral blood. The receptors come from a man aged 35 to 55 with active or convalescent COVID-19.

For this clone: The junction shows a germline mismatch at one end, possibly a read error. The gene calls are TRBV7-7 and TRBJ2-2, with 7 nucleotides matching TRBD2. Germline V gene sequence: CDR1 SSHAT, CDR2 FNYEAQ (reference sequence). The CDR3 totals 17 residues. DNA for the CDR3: TGTGCTAGCAGCCGCGGATTGACCCGGGGGGACACCGGGGAGCTGTTTTTT. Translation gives CASSRGLTRGDTGELFF.

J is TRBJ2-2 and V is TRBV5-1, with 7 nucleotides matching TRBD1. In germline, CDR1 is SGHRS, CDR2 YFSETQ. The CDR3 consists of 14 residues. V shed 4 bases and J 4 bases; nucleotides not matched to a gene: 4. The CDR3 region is CASSRDRGTGELFF. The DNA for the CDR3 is TGCGCCAGCAGCCGGGACAGAGGCACCGGGGAGCTGTTTTTT. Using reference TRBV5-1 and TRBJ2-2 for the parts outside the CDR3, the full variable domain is KAGVTQTPRYLIKTRGQQVTLSCSPISGHRSVSWYQQTPGQGLQFLFEYFSETQRNKGNFPGRFSGRQFSNSRSEMNVSTLELGDSALYLCASSRDRGTGELFFGEGSRLTVL.

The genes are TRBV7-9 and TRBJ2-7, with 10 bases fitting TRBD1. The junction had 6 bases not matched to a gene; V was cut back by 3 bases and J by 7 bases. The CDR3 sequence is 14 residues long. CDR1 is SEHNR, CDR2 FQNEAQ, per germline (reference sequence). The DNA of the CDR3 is TGTGCCAGCAGCTTTGGGACAGGGGCTGGAGAGCAGTACTTC. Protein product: CASSFGTGAGEQYF.

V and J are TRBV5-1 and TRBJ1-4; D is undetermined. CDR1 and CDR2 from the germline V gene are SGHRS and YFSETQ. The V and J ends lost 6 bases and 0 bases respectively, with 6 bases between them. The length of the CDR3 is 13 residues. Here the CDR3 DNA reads TGCGCCAGCAAGAGCTCAACTAATGAAAAACTGTTTTTT. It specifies CASKSSTNEKLFF.